This entry features one T cell receptor beta chain sequence. The data originate from a study of blood T cell repertoires in COVID-19. Study as a whole: PBMCs, B-cell-depleted T cells, or T cells provided the cDNA or gDNA that made up the material.

Original analysis: Reference gene primers were amplified, and this amplification served to estimate nucleated cell counts. The repertoire was sequenced with immunoSEQ multiplex PCR; TCRdb's copy has only in-frame clones and lacks some. The V and J calls and the clone size are those of that table, but D and trimming were determined from the DNA. The sample includes approximately 40,000 clones, around 80% seen only once; the top ten take roughly 42%. Germline assignment: CDR1 SGHRS and CDR2 YFSETQ. The CDR3 extends over 12 amino acids. The V and J ends lost 4 bases and 7 bases respectively, with 8 bases between them.

This clonotype originated in a human donor in a cohort sampled during active COVID-19. Sequencing was carried out using peripheral blood. This chain joins TRBV5-1 and TRBJ1-4, with D uncertain. CDR3 protein: CASSLSGEKLFF. CDR3 DNA sequence: TGCGCCAGCAGCCTTTCCGGTGAAAAACTGTTTTTT.